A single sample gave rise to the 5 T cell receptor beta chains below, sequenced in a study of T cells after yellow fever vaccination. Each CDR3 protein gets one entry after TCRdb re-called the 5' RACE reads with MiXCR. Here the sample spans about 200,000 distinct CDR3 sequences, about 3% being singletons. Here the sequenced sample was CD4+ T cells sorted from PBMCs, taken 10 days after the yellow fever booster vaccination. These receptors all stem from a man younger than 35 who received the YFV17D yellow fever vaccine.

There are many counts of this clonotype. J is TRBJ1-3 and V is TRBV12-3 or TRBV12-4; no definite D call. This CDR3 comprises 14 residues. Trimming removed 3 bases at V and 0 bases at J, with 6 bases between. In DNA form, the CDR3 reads TGTGCCAGCAGTTTGGTGAACTCTGGAAACACCATATATTTT. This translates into CASSLVNSGNTIYF.

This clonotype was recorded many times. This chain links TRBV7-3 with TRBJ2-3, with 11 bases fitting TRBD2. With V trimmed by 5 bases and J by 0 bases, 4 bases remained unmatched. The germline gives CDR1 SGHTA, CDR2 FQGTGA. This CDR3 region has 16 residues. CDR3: CASSRLAGTSTDTQYF. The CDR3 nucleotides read TGTGCCAGCAGCAGACTAGCGGGGACTAGCACAGATACGCAGTATTTT. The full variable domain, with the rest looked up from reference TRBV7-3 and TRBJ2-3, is GAGVSQTPSNKVTEKGKYVELRCDPISGHTALYWYRQSLGQGPEFLIYFQGTGAADDSGLPNDRFFAVRPEGSVSTLKIQRTERGDSAVYLCASSRLAGTSTDTQYFGPGTRLTVL.

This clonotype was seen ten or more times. The CDR3 reads CAISETQALAKNIQYF. CDR3 nucleotides: TGTGCCATCAGTGAGACACAGGCGCTAGCCAAAAACATTCAGTACTTC. The chain uses TRBV10-3 and TRBJ2-4, with a possible D match to TRBD1 (5 bases). The germline gives CDR1 ENHRY, CDR2 SYGVKD. Trimming removed 2 bases from V and 0 bases from J, with 11 bases in between. The CDR3 length is 16 residues.

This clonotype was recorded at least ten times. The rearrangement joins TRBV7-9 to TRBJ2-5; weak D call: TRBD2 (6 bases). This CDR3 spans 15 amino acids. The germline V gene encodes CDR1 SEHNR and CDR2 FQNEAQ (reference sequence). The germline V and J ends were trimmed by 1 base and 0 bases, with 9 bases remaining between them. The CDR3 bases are TGTGCCAGCAGCTTAGTAGCGGCATACCAAGAGACCCAGTACTTC. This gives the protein CASSLVAAYQETQYF.

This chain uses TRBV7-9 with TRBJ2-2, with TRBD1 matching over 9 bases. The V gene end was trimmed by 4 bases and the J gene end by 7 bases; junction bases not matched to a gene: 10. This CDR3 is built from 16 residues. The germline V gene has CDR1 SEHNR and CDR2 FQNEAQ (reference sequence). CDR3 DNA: TGTGCCAGCAGCTGGGACAGGGCCCCCCAAAGCGGGGAGCTGTTTTTT. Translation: CASSWDRAPQSGELFF.